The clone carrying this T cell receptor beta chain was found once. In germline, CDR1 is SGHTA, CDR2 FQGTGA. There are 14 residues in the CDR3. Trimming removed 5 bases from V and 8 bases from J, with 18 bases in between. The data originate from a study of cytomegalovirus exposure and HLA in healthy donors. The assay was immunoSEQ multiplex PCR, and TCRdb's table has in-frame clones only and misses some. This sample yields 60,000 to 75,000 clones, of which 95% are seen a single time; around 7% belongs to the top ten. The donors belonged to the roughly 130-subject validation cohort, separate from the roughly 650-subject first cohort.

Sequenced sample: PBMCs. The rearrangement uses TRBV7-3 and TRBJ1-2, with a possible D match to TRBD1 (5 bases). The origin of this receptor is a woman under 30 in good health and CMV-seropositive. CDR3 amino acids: CASSPEAGLEGYTF. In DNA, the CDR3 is TGTGCCAGCAGCCCCGAGGCGGGGCTGGAAGGCTACACCTTC.